The clone carrying this TCR beta chain was seen ten or more times. The antigen is not known. TCRdb fed the reads into MiXCR, producing one record per CDR3 protein. This table holds 600,000 to 800,000 distinct CDR3 sequences, less than 25% found once. This entry is derived from a study of T cell repertoires in cytomegalovirus infection. Study context: CMV infection and matching HLA type were both indicated by public TCR beta signatures.

Study-wide results and limits: Carriage of CMV together with the relevant HLA was identifiable through cumulative public TCR beta family frequency.

This CDR3 is built from 13 residues. Germline CDR1 reads SGHDN; CDR2 reads FVKESK. Losses at the gene ends were 3 bases for V and 4 bases for J; bases not matched to a gene: 2. Sequenced material: CD8+ T cells from PBMCs. The receptor was derived from a human donor in good health (CMV status not recorded). Some clones in this sample may be carry-over from other donors' samples. The rearrangement links TRBV14 to TRBJ1-2; 7 bases line up with TRBD1. The CDR3 reads CASSQGQTYGYTF. The CDR3 DNA reads TGTGCCAGCAGCCAGGGACAGACCTATGGCTACACCTTC.